These 27 T cell receptor beta chains came from one sample sequenced in a study of blood T cells in healthy people across ages. Alongside a J-beta primer mix, a sample-barcoded 5' primer served in a second PCR lasting roughly 6 to 11 cycles. MiXCR was run by TCRdb on the 5' RACE reads, yielding one entry per CDR3 protein. This sample has 650,000 to 1,000,000 distinct CDR3 sequences; under 40% occur once, and the top ten carry 10% to 15%. The sequenced sample consisted of blood. These receptors came from a man aged 18 to 30 in good health.

This clonotype was counted a few times. This chain links TRBV6-2 or TRBV6-3 with TRBJ2-1; 7 positions agree with TRBD1. Germline CDR1 reads MNHEY; CDR2 reads SVGEGT. The CDR3 runs to 17 residues. V lost 3 bases to trimming and J lost 8 bases; unmatched junction nucleotides: 16. The CDR3 here is CASSYNPGTARGHEQFF. The CDR3 DNA sequence: TGTGCCAGCAGTTATAACCCTGGGACGGCTAGGGGGCATGAGCAGTTCTTC.

This clonotype was detected only a few times. This rearrangement joins TRBV4-3 to TRBJ2-1; 8 bases align to TRBD1. The J call is uncertain, as TRBJ2-7 better fits the DNA end. This CDR3 has 17 residues. Germline values: CDR1 LGHNA, CDR2 YSLEER. The CDR3 DNA reads TGCGCCAGCAGCCAGTTGGGTTCCGGGACAGGATACAATGAGCAGTACTTC. The encoded protein is CASSQLGSGTGYNEQYF.

This clonotype was counted a few times. The chain combines TRBV9 with TRBJ2-1; D is possibly TRBD2 (7 bases). CDR1 and CDR2 (germline): SGDLS, YYNGEE. The CDR3 contains 13 residues. Between the trimmed V and J ends, which lost 3 bases and 6 bases, there was a span of 10 bases. The DNA for the CDR3 is TGTGCCAGCAGCGGCGGGGGCCGCAATGAGCAGTTCTTC. This translates into CASSGGGRNEQFF.

This chain links TRBV10-3 with TRBJ2-1; D perhaps matches TRBD1 (6 bases). The CDR3 contains 12 residues. V lost 2 bases and J lost 13, with 12 bases in between. The V gene's germline CDR1 is ENHRY and CDR2 SYGVKD. DNA for the CDR3: TGTGCCATCAGTGAGCGACAGGAGGATCAGTTCTTC. Protein sequence: CAISERQEDQFF.

In its sample, this clonotype was seen many times. V gene TRBV7-9 combines with J gene TRBJ1-2; D possibly corresponds to TRBD1 (5 bases). Germline V CDR1 and CDR2: SEHNR, FQNEAQ (reference sequence). V lost 5 bases to trimming and J lost 4 bases, with 14 bases between them. The CDR3 has 14 residues. In DNA form, the CDR3 reads TGTGCCAGCAGCCAGGACACGTTCATCTATGGCTACACCTTC. This translates into CASSQDTFIYGYTF.

This clonotype showed up just a few times. The chain employs TRBV20-1 and TRBJ2-3, with 10 bases fitting TRBD2. The germline gives CDR1 DFQATT, CDR2 SNEGSKA (reference sequence). The V gene end was trimmed by 6 bases and the J gene end by 2 bases; junction bases not matched to a gene: 5. The CDR3 length is 14 residues. This CDR3 reads CSAQAGGLTDTQYF. The CDR3 DNA sequence: TGCAGTGCACAAGCGGGGGGGCTCACAGATACGCAGTATTTT.

This chain links TRBV7-2 with TRBJ1-3, with D perhaps matching TRBD1 (6 bases). Trimming shortened V by 1 base and J by 0 bases, and 7 bases separated the two germline ends. Germline CDR1 and CDR2: SGHTA and FQGNSA. The length of the CDR3 is 15 residues. CDR3 coding DNA: TGTGCCAGCAGCTTAGGACAGGTCTCTGGAAACACCATATATTTT. This translates into CASSLGQVSGNTIYF.

This chain uses TRBV7-9 with TRBJ2-5; D is unclear. CDR1 SEHNR and CDR2 FQNEAQ come from the germline V gene (reference sequence). The CDR3 consists of 13 residues. The V and J ends lost 4 bases and 4 bases respectively, with 10 bases between them. The CDR3 region is CASSSTSRETQYF. CDR3 nucleotides: TGTGCCAGCAGCTCTACGAGCCGAGAGACCCAGTACTTC.

Only a few counts were recorded for this clonotype. This chain connects TRBV12-3 or TRBV12-4 to TRBJ2-5, with D possibly TRBD2 on 5 matching bases. Trimming removed 6 bases at V and 4 bases at J, with 18 bases between. The CDR3 length is 15 residues. The CDR3 sequence is CASSLWIGGRETQYF. CDR3 DNA sequence: TGTGCCAGCAGCCTTTGGATCGGAGGTAGAGAGACCCAGTACTTC.

The V gene is TRBV20-1, the J gene TRBJ1-1; no clear D. The CDR3 is 15 residues long. Trimming removed 6 bases from V and 0 bases from J, with 17 bases in between. Germline V gene data show CDR1 as DFQATT and CDR2 as SNEGSKA (reference sequence). The DNA for the CDR3 is TGCAGTGCCTTCCCCCCGACCGGGATGAACACTGAAGCTTTCTTT. It specifies CSAFPPTGMNTEAFF.

V usage is TRBV7-2 and J usage is TRBJ2-7, with TRBD1 matching 7 bases. Germline CDR1 is SGHTA and CDR2 is FQGNSA. The CDR3 spans 14 residues. The trim removed 4 bases at V and 3 bases at J, leaving 6 bases unmatched. The CDR3 spells CASSSTGFLYEQYF. The CDR3 DNA is TGTGCCAGCAGCTCGACAGGGTTTCTCTACGAGCAGTACTTC.

This clonotype turned up a few times. The V and J genes are TRBV7-9 and TRBJ1-2, with D maybe TRBD1 (6 bases). Germline lookup yields CDR1 SEHNR and CDR2 FQNEAQ (reference sequence). The CDR3 loop spans 13 amino acids. Trimming cost V 11 bases and J 5 bases, with 18 bases left between them. The CDR3 DNA reads as TGTGCCGCACGGGGGGGCGGAGCATATGGCTACACCTTC. This gives the protein CAARGGGAYGYTF.

This clonotype came up a few times. The chain carries TRBV12-3 or TRBV12-4 and TRBJ2-6, with TRBD2 as a possible D gene (6 bases). Trimming cost V 3 bases and J 3 bases, with 15 bases left between them. This CDR3 has 17 amino acids. CDR3 in amino acids: CASSFPGGINGANVLTF. The DNA for the CDR3 is TGTGCCAGCAGTTTTCCGGGCGGGATAAATGGGGCCAACGTCCTGACTTTC.

The J gene is TRBJ2-6, the V gene TRBV20-1; 7 nucleotides agree with TRBD2. The CDR3 totals 15 residues. J was trimmed by 0 bases and V by 6 bases; bases with no gene match: 5. Germline assignment: CDR1 DFQATT and CDR2 SNEGSKA (reference sequence). This chain's CDR3 is CSAPRGGSGANVLTF. The CDR3 nucleotides are TGCAGTGCCCCCCGCGGGGGCTCTGGGGCCAACGTCCTGACTTTC.

This clonotype was seen ten or more times. The chain employs TRBV12-3 or TRBV12-4 and TRBJ2-4; D gene unclear. Trimming pared 6 bases from V and 0 bases from J, leaving 24 bases between. The CDR3 covers 19 residues. Written as DNA, the CDR3 is TGTGCCAGCAGCACAACGGACGCCCCCGACCAATTAGCCAAAAACATTCAGTACTTC. As protein: CASSTTDAPDQLAKNIQYF.

This chain joins TRBV20-1 and TRBJ1-2; D not certain. CDR1 and CDR2 from the germline V gene are DFQATT and SNEGSKA (reference sequence). The CDR3 is 13 amino acids. The V end was cut by 5 bases, the J end by 4 bases, with 14 bases between. CDR3 DNA sequence: TGCAGTGCTGGAGCGGGAACAGTCTATGGCTACACCTTC. This encodes CSAGAGTVYGYTF.

The chain employs TRBV20-1 and TRBJ2-3; no definite D call. CDR1 and CDR2 from the germline V gene are DFQATT and SNEGSKA (reference sequence). Trimming pared 0 bases from V and 3 bases from J, leaving 7 bases between. CDR3 length: 13 residues. In nucleotides, the CDR3 is TGCAGTGCTAGAGATCCGCAGACAGATACGCAGTATTTT. Its translation: CSARDPQTDTQYF.

The chain is built from TRBV7-6 and TRBJ2-3; D may be TRBD2 (6 bases). The V gene's germline CDR1 is SGHVS and CDR2 FNYEAQ. V shed 5 bases and J shed 9 bases, with 21 bases lying between them. CDR3 size: 15 residues. As DNA, the CDR3 is TGTGCCAGCAGCCTCACCCTACTAGCAGGTCACACGCAGTATTTT. The encoded protein is CASSLTLLAGHTQYF.

This clonotype was observed at least ten times. The chain combines TRBV27 with TRBJ1-5; D gene unclear. Trimming cost V 5 bases and J 0 bases, with 5 bases left between them. Germline V CDR1 and CDR2: MNHEY, SMNVEV (reference sequence). The CDR3 runs 13 residues. CDR3 region: CASSVNSNQPQHF. CDR3 bases: TGTGCCAGCAGTGTTAATAGCAATCAGCCCCAGCATTTT.

This clonotype has ten or more counts. The chain uses TRBV5-1 and TRBJ2-7, with D uncertain. Germline values: CDR1 SGHRS, CDR2 YFSETQ. This CDR3 spans 14 amino acids. V was cut by 0 bases and J by 1 base, with 8 bases left in between. CDR3 loop: CASSLGLESYEQYF. The CDR3 DNA sequence: TGCGCCAGCAGCTTGGGACTCGAATCCTACGAGCAGTACTTC.

CDR3 in amino acids: CASSASTGGETKNIQYF. CDR3 in DNA: TGTGCCAGCAGCGCTTCCACAGGGGGTGAGACCAAAAACATTCAGTACTTC. J is TRBJ2-4 and V is TRBV9; 8 bases align to TRBD1. The CDR3 is 17 amino acids. Losses at the gene ends were 3 bases for V and 2 bases for J; bases not matched to a gene: 10. Germline CDR1 reads SGDLS; CDR2 reads YYNGEE.

The chain has TRBV28 and TRBJ2-4; D is ambiguous. Germline V gene sequence: CDR1 MDHEN, CDR2 SYDVKM. The CDR3 extends over 15 amino acids. Trimming shortened V by 6 bases and J by 3 bases, and 15 bases separated the two germline ends. CDR3 coding DNA: TGTGCCAGCAGCTTCGCCAAGGCAGTCAAAAACATTCAGTACTTC. Encoded protein: CASSFAKAVKNIQYF.

V gene TRBV2 combines with J gene TRBJ2-5; possible D gene TRBD2, 6 bases. The ends were cut back, 5 bases at V and 11 bases at J, with 21 bases in the middle. This CDR3 is built from 14 residues. Looked up from germline, CDR1 is SNHLY and CDR2 is FYNNEI. The CDR3 nucleotides read TGTGCCAGCAGTTTGGGGGGACCCCCCAATGAGCAGTACTTC. It is translated as CASSLGGPPNEQYF.

For this clonotype: A much larger clone sits a single nucleotide away, making a read error possible. The CDR3 protein is CASTFSQGAGNEQYF. CDR3 nucleotides: TGTGCCAGCACCTTTTCCCAGGGGGCTGGGAATGAGCAGTACTTC. The V and J genes are TRBV27 and TRBJ2-5, with 8 bases matching TRBD1. From germline, CDR1 is MNHEY and CDR2 SMNVEV (reference sequence). The V and J ends lost 7 bases and 11 bases, in that order; junction bases with no gene match: 18. The CDR3 has 15 amino acids.

This chain uses TRBV13 with TRBJ2-4; D is unclear. The DNA matches TRBJ2-7 better at its end, which makes the J call doubtful. In germline, CDR1 is PRHDT, CDR2 FYEKMQ (reference sequence). The CDR3 contains 12 residues. CDR3 in DNA: TGTGCCAGCAGCCTCGGCAGGTTCGAGCAGTACTTC. Translation gives CASSLGRFEQYF.

This clonotype was picked up a small number of times. The chain links TRBV30 to TRBJ2-6; D gene uncertain. The germline V gene has CDR1 GTSNPN and CDR2 SVGIG (reference sequence). The CDR3 is 14 residues long. V dropped 2 bases and J dropped 0 bases, with 5 bases sitting between them. The CDR3 is CAWSSLSGANVLTF. The DNA of the CDR3 is TGTGCCTGGAGTTCGCTCTCTGGGGCCAACGTCCTGACTTTC.

The CDR3 here is CASSQGGLAAETQYF. The CDR3 DNA reads TGCGCCAGCAGCCAAGGGGGACTAGCGGCAGAGACCCAGTACTTC. This chain connects TRBV4-3 to TRBJ2-5, with TRBD2 identical over 11 bases. With V trimmed by 1 base and J by 4 bases, 2 bases remained unmatched. The germline V gene has CDR1 LGHNA and CDR2 YSLEER. This CDR3 is built from 15 residues.